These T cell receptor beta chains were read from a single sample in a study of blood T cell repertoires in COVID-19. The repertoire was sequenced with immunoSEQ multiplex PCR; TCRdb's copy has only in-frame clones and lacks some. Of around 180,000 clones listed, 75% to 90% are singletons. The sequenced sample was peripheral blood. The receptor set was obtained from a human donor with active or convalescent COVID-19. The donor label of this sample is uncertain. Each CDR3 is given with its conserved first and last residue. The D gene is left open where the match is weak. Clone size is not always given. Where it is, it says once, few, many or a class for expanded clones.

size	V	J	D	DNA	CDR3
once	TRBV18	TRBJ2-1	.	TGTGCCAGCTCACCACCGGTAGGGGACAATGAGCAGTTCTTC	CASSPPVGDNEQFF
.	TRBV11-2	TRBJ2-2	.	TGTGCCAGCAGCTTAGCCTACACCGGGGAGCTGTTTTTT	CASSLAYTGELFF
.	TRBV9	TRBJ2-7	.	TGTGCCAGCAGCGTAGCCTGGACACCGACCTACGAGCAGTACTTC	CASSVAWTPTYEQYF
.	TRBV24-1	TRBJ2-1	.	TGTGCCACCAGTGATCCTCAGGCAAATGAGCAGTTCTTC	CATSDPQANEQFF
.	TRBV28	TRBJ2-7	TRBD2	TGTGCCAGCAGGTCCGGGACTAGCGGGAGTAGACGCTACGAGCAGTACTTC	CASRSGTSGSRRYEQYF
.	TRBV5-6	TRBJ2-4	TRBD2	TGTGCCAGCGGCAGCTTGGGCCCTACTAGCGTAAACATTCAGTACTTC	CASGSLGPTSVNIQYF
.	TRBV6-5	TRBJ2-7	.	TGTGCCAGCAGTCTCCGACAATTCCTCTCCTACGAGCAGTACTTC	CASSLRQFLSYEQYF
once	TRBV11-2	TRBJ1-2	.	TGTGCCAGCAGTCTAGGACAGCCCGGAGGCTACACCTTC	CASSLGQPGGYTF
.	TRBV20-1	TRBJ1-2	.	TGCAGTGCCAAGGGGACTTATGGCTACACCTTC	CSAKGTYGYTF
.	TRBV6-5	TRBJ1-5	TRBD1	TGTGCCAGCAGTAAGGACAGGGGCCCTGGGCCCCAGCATTTT	CASSKDRGPGPQHF
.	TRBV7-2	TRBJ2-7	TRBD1	TGTGCCAGCAGCTCGTCCCGGGACAGGGGGGAGGGGGCCCACGAGCAGTACTTC	CASSSSRDRGEGAHEQYF
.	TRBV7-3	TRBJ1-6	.	TGTGCCAGCAGCTTACAGGGTCATAATTCACCCCTCCACTTT	CASSLQGHNSPLHF
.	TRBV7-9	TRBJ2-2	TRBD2	TGTGCCAGCAGCTCCTTAGCGGGAGTCACCGGGGAGCTGTTTTTT	CASSSLAGVTGELFF
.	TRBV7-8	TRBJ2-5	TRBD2	TGTGCCAGCAGCTTAGTGCAGGAGGGGGCTAGCGGGACTTTAGGGACCCAGTACTTC	CASSLVQEGASGTLGTQYF
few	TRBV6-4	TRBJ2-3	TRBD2	TGTGCCAGCAGTGACTCGAGTCCTAGCGGGGGTGCAGATACGCAGTATTTT	CASSDSSPSGGADTQYF
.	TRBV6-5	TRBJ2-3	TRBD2	TGTGCCAGCAGTTTCGGACTAGCTCTGGGCACAGATACGCAGTATTTT	CASSFGLALGTDTQYF
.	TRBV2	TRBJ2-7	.	TGTGCCAGCAGTGCGGTTTCAGGGCAGGGATTTCCCGAGCAGTACTTC	CASSAVSGQGFPEQYF
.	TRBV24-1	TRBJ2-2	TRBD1	TGTGCCACCAGTGAAAGTCTGGGACAGGGTTCGAACACCGGGGAGCTGTTTTTT	CATSESLGQGSNTGELFF
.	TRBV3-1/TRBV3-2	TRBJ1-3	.	TGTGCCAGCAGCCCTACCGGGGGTACACCTGGAAACACCATATATTTT	CASSPTGGTPGNTIYF
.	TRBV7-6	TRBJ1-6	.	TGTGCCAGCAGCTTGGCGGCGGAGAAGTCTTCACCCCTCCACTTT	CASSLAAEKSSPLHF
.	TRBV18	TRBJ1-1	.	TGTGCCAGCGCCAACGAGGGCAGGAACACTGAAGCTTTCTTT	CASANEGRNTEAFF
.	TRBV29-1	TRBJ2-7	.	TGCAGCGTCGGGGGGCAGGGGACTGGCGAGCAGTACTTC	CSVGGQGTGEQYF
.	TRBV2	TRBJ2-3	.	TGTGCCAGCAGTAGACTCACTCGGGAGAGGACAGATACGCAGTATTTT	CASSRLTRERTDTQYF
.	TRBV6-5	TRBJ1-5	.	TGTGCCAGCAGTTACGATTCTTCGGGGATTCAGCCCCAGCATTTT	CASSYDSSGIQPQHF
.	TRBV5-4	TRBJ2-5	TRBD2	TGTGCCAGCAGCTTGGAGGGACCTTGGGGCGGGAGGGCCGAGGAGACCCAGTACTTC	CASSLEGPWGGRAEETQYF
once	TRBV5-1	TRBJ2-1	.	TGCGCCAGCAACAGGGACTATCCCTCCGGTGAGCAGTTCTTC	CASNRDYPSGEQFF
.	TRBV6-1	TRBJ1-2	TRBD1	TGTGCCAGCAGTGAAGTATGGTCAGGACAGGGAAGTAACTATGGCTACACCTTC	CASSEVWSGQGSNYGYTF
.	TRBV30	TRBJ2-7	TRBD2	TGTGCCTGGAGTTCCTCCGGACTAGCGGTTATCTACGAGCAGTACTTC	CAWSSSGLAVIYEQYF
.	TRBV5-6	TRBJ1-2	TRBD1	TGTGCCAGCAGCTTAGGACAGGGTCACTATGGCTACACCTTC	CASSLGQGHYGYTF
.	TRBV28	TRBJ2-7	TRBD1	TGTGCCAGCATCCGGGACAGGATCTACTTC	CASIRDRIYF
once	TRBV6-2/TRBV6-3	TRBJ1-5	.	TGTGCCAGCAGTTACTACCCCTTCGGGGATAATCAGCCCCAGCATTTT	CASSYYPFGDNQPQHF
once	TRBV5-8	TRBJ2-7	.	TGTGCCAGCAGCTCTGGACGGACAAACCCCTACGAGCAGTACTTC	CASSSGRTNPYEQYF
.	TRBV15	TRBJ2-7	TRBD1	TGTGCCACCAGCGAGAGGGGGACAGCTGGCTACGAGCAGTACTTC	CATSERGTAGYEQYF
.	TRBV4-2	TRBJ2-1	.	TGTGCCAGCAGCCGCGGGGACGGGGTCACCTACAATGAGCAGTTCTTC	CASSRGDGVTYNEQFF
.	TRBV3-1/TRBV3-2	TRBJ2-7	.	TGTGCCAGCAGCCCAGGGCAGTCCTACGAGCAGTACTTC	CASSPGQSYEQYF
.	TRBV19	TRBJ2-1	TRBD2	TGTGCCAGTAGTCCCACAGGACTAGCGGGGGTTCTATACAATGAGCAGTTCTTC	CASSPTGLAGVLYNEQFF
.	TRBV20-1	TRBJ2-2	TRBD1	TGCAGTGCTAGTCTAGGACAGGGTCGGGCCGGGGAGCTGTTTTTT	CSASLGQGRAGELFF
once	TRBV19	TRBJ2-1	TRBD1	TGTGCCAGTAGTCCCCCAGGGGGACAGGGGAGGAATGAGCAGTTCTTC	CASSPPGGQGRNEQFF
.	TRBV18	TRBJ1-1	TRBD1	TGTGCCAGCTCACCAAGAAGGGGGCAGTTAAACACTGAAGCTTTCTTT	CASSPRRGQLNTEAFF
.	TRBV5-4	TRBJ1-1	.	TGTGCCAGCAGCTTGGAAGGGGGAGTTGAAGCTTTCTTT	CASSLEGGVEAFF
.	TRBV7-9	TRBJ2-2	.	TGTGCCAGCAGTTATATCAGGGACACCGGGGAGCTGTTTTTT	CASSYIRDTGELFF
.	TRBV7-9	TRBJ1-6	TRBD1	TGTGCCAGCAGCGCCCCGGGACAGGGTGGTTCACCCCTCCACTTT	CASSAPGQGGSPLHF
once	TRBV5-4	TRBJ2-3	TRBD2	TGTGCCAGCAGCGAGAGACTAGCCCCAGCAGATACGCAGTATTTT	CASSERLAPADTQYF
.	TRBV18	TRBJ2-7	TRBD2	TGTGCCAGCTCACCACCTGGGACTAGCGCCCTCGGGTTGGACTTC	CASSPPGTSALGLDF
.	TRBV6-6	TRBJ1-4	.	TGTGCCAGCAGGGCTACAGAGATGAATGAAAAACTGTTTTTT	CASRATEMNEKLFF
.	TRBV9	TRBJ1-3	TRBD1	TGTGCCAGCAGCGTTAACAGGGGGCTGGATGGAAACACCATATATTTT	CASSVNRGLDGNTIYF
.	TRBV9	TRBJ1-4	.	TGTGCCAGCAGCGGAGGCCTCGGGTCATTTGAAAAACTGTTTTTT	CASSGGLGSFEKLFF
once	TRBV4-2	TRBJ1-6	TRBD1	TGTGCCAGTTCGGACAGGGGAAGCTCCTATAATTCACCCCTCCACTTT	CASSDRGSSYNSPLHF
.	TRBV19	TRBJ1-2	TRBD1	TGTGCCAGTACTATTAGTAGACAGGGGTATGGCTACACCTTC	CASTISRQGYGYTF
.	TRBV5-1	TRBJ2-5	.	TGCGCCAGCAGCCGGGTTTCCGGGTGGGAGACCCAGTACTTC	CASSRVSGWETQYF
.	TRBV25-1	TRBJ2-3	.	TGTGCCAGCCTTGATTGGGGGGCAGATACGCAGTATTTT	CASLDWGADTQYF